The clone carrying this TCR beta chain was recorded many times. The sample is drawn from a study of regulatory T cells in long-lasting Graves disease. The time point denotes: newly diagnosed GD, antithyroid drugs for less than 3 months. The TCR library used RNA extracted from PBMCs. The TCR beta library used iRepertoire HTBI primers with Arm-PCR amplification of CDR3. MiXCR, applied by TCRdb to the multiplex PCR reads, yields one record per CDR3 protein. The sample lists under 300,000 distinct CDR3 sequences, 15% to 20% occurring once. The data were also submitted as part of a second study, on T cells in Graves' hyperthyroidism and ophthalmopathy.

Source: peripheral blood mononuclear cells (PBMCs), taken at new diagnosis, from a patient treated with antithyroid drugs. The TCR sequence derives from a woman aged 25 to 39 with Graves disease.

The CDR3: CASSLALKGALNTGELFF. CDR3 coding DNA: TGTGCCAGCAGCTTAGCGTTAAAGGGGGCTTTGAACACCGGGGAGCTGTTTTTT. The genes are TRBV11-2 and TRBJ2-2; 7 bases are a match to TRBD1. The CDR3 length is 18 residues. V was clipped by 1 base and J by 1 base; unmatched bases: 9. Germline CDR1 SGHAT, CDR2 FQNNGV.